Each of the 17 T cell receptor beta chains below was sequenced from the same sample in a study of cytomegalovirus exposure and HLA in healthy donors. PCR amplification relied on 60 Vbeta primers (plus 13 Jbeta primers). TCRdb's copy holds only in-frame clones and misses some; the assay was immunoSEQ multiplex PCR. The repertoire holds roughly 150,000 clones, with approximately 80% as singletons. The sample comprised PBMCs. The source is a woman in her forties or fifties in good health and CMV-seropositive.

This chain uses TRBV19 with TRBJ1-5; D is uncertain. The length of the CDR3 is 12 residues. Germline V gene lookup returns CDR1 LNHDA and CDR2 SQIVND (reference sequence). V lost 3 bases to trimming and J lost 6 bases, with 6 bases between them. This chain's CDR3 is CASSIGSQPQHF. CDR3 in DNA: TGTGCCAGTAGTATCGGTAGTCAGCCCCAGCATTTT.

The chain combines TRBV5-4 with TRBJ1-4, with 9 bases identical to TRBD1. This CDR3 has 13 residues. Per germline, CDR1 SGHNT and CDR2 YYREEE (reference sequence). V was clipped by 10 bases and J by 7 bases; unmatched bases: 8. The CDR3: CAVTGGAGEKLFF. The DNA of the CDR3 is TGTGCCGTGACAGGGGGGGCGGGTGAAAAACTGTTTTTT.

This clone has just a few counts. The J gene is TRBJ1-3, the V gene TRBV19; D gene unclear. Germline CDR1 and CDR2: LNHDA and SQIVND (reference sequence). Trimming shortened V by 5 bases and J by 1 base, and 18 bases separated the two germline ends. The CDR3 spans 17 residues. CDR3 coding DNA: TGTGCCAGTAGTCCACCCCGTTTGGGCAGGTCTGGAAACACCATATATTTT. It specifies CASSPPRLGRSGNTIYF. Looking up the rest from reference TRBV19 and TRBJ1-3 gives the full variable domain: DGGITQSPKYLFRKEGQNVTLSCEQNLNHDAMYWYRQDPGQGLRLIYYSQIVNDFQKGDIAEGYSVSREKKESFPLTVTSAQKNPTAFYLCASSPPRLGRSGNTIYFGEGSWLTVV.

V gene TRBV7-2 combines with J gene TRBJ2-7; the match to TRBD2 covers 9 bases. The CDR3 covers 15 residues. Germline CDR1 SGHTA, CDR2 FQGNSA. Losses at the gene ends were 5 bases for V and 0 bases for J; bases not matched to a gene: 5. The CDR3 DNA follows: TGTGCCAGCAGCGTGTCGACTAGCGGCTCCTACGAGCAGTACTTC. Translating it yields CASSVSTSGSYEQYF.

The chain joins TRBV5-1 to TRBJ2-1, with 9 bases lining up with TRBD2. The junction had 5 bases not matched to a gene; V was cut back by 1 base and J by 6 bases. Looked up from germline, CDR1 is SGHRS and CDR2 is YFSETQ. The CDR3 is 15 residues long. CDR3 region: CASSLLQRGVNEQFF. The CDR3 DNA sequence: TGCGCCAGCAGCTTGTTGCAGCGGGGGGTCAATGAGCAGTTCTTC.

This clone has a single count. The chain carries TRBV19 and TRBJ1-5; D call uncertain. The CDR3 extends over 13 amino acids. CDR1 and CDR2 (germline): LNHDA, SQIVND (reference sequence). V lost 3 bases and J lost 4, with 7 bases in between. As DNA, the CDR3 is TGTGCCAGTAGTATTATTATTAATCAGCCCCAGCATTTT. It is translated as CASSIIINQPQHF.

CDR3 nucleotides: TGTGCCAGTAGTCCCTCTAGCTCCTACAATGAGCAGTTCTTC. This encodes CASSPSSSYNEQFF. V gene TRBV19 combines with J gene TRBJ2-1; the D is unclear. CDR1 and CDR2 from the germline V gene are LNHDA and SQIVND (reference sequence). The CDR3 runs 14 residues. Trimming left V 5 bases short and J 0 bases short, with 8 bases between.

The gene calls are TRBV6-1 and TRBJ2-7; 7 bases line up with TRBD2. Trimming took 7 bases from V and 7 from J; bases not matched to a gene: 13. Germline V lookup: CDR1 MNHNS, CDR2 SASEGT. The length of the CDR3 is 14 residues. This CDR3 is CASTELRTGGEQYF. CDR3 nucleotides: TGTGCCAGCACCGAGCTTAGGACCGGGGGGGAGCAGTACTTC.

This chain links TRBV30 with TRBJ1-1; 8 bases fit TRBD1. Germline CDR1 and CDR2: GTSNPN and SVGIG (reference sequence). Trimming removed 1 base from V and 1 base from J; junction bases left unmatched: 5. The CDR3 has 15 amino acids. The CDR3 loop reads CAWSDPGTGNTEAFF. The CDR3 nucleotides read TGTGCCTGGAGTGACCCGGGGACAGGGAACACTGAAGCTTTCTTT.

The chain has TRBV9 and TRBJ2-1; D might be TRBD1 (5 bases). This CDR3 is built from 14 residues. V lost 2 bases and J lost 8, with 14 bases in between. Looked up from germline, CDR1 is SGDLS and CDR2 is YYNGEE. The CDR3 DNA reads as TGTGCCAGCAGCGTCAAAGGGGCTACGGATGAGCAGTTCTTC. Translation: CASSVKGATDEQFF.

The rearrangement joins TRBV10-3 to TRBJ1-1; D is unresolved. The CDR3 runs 14 residues. Deletions cut 2 bases from V and 0 bases from J, with 7 bases between. Germline values: CDR1 ENHRY, CDR2 SYGVKD. The CDR3 DNA reads TGTGCCATCAGTGAGGAGGATATGAACACTGAAGCTTTCTTT. This translates into CAISEEDMNTEAFF.

The chain joins TRBV29-1 to TRBJ1-2; 7 bases agree with TRBD1. After removal of 5 bases from V and 3 bases from J, the junction contained 6 bases not matched to a gene. The CDR3 runs 13 residues. Germline V lookup: CDR1 SQVTM, CDR2 ANQGSEA. The CDR3 DNA reads TGCAGCGTTCCTGCCGGGACAGACTATGGCTACACCTTC. It yields the protein CSVPAGTDYGYTF. Looking up the rest from reference TRBV29-1 and TRBJ1-2 gives the full variable domain: SAVISQKPSRDICQRGTSLTIQCQVDSQVTMMFWYRQQPGQSLTLIATANQGSEATYESGFVIDKFPISRPNLTFSTLTVSNMSPEDSSIYLCSVPAGTDYGYTFGSGTRLTVV.

The chain carries TRBV18 and TRBJ2-7; perhaps TRBD1 as D (6 bases). This CDR3 spans 14 amino acids. Per germline, CDR1 KGHSH and CDR2 LQKENI. The germline V and J ends were trimmed by 2 bases and 5 bases, with 13 bases remaining between them. CDR3 DNA: TGTGCCAGCTCACCAAGGGCAGGGGATCACGAGCAGTACTTC. Its protein product is CASSPRAGDHEQYF. The whole variable domain, filled in from reference TRBV18 and TRBJ2-7, reads NAGVMQNPRHLVRRRGQEARLRCSPMKGHSHVYWYRQLPEEGLKFMVYLQKENIIDESGMPKERFSAEFPKEGPSILRIQQVVRGDSAAYFCASSPRAGDHEQYFGPGTRLTVT.

The genes are TRBV7-2 and TRBJ2-5; 12 nucleotides agree with TRBD2. The J call is uncertain, as TRBJ2-7 better fits the DNA end. Per germline, CDR1 SGHTA and CDR2 FQGNSA. This CDR3 region has 16 residues. The CDR3 sequence: CASSLRLAGGRHEQYF. The CDR3 coding sequence is TGTGCCAGCAGCTTAAGGCTAGCGGGGGGGCGACACGAGCAGTACTTC.

In nucleotides, the CDR3 is TGTGCCACCAGCAGAGAAGCAAAAAGTAAGAGAGACACTGAAGCTTTCTTT. It encodes CATSREAKSKRDTEAFF. V and J are TRBV15 and TRBJ1-1; D unclear. Trimming took off 0 bases at V and 3 bases at J, with 17 bases between the two ends. Germline CDR1 is LNHNV and CDR2 is YYDKDF (reference sequence). The CDR3 is made up of 17 amino acids.

This clone was counted once. The genes are TRBV6-5 and TRBJ2-1; perhaps TRBD2 as D (5 bases). Germline CDR1 reads MNHEY; CDR2 reads SVGAGI. Trimming removed 5 bases from V and 8 bases from J, with 16 bases in between. The CDR3 loop spans 14 amino acids. CDR3: CASSVDWSRDEQFF. CDR3 nucleotide sequence: TGTGCCAGCAGTGTGGACTGGTCTCGTGATGAGCAGTTCTTC.

Remarks on this clone: The junction departs from germline at one end; a sequencing error may be responsible. The CDR3: CASSVDPGGDTGGLFF. The CDR3 nucleotides read TGTGCCAGCAGCGTAGACCCCGGGGGGGACACCGGGGGGCTGTTTTTT. This chain connects TRBV9 to TRBJ2-2, with 8 bases matching TRBD2. In germline, CDR1 is SGDLS, CDR2 YYNGEE. CDR3 length equals 16 residues.